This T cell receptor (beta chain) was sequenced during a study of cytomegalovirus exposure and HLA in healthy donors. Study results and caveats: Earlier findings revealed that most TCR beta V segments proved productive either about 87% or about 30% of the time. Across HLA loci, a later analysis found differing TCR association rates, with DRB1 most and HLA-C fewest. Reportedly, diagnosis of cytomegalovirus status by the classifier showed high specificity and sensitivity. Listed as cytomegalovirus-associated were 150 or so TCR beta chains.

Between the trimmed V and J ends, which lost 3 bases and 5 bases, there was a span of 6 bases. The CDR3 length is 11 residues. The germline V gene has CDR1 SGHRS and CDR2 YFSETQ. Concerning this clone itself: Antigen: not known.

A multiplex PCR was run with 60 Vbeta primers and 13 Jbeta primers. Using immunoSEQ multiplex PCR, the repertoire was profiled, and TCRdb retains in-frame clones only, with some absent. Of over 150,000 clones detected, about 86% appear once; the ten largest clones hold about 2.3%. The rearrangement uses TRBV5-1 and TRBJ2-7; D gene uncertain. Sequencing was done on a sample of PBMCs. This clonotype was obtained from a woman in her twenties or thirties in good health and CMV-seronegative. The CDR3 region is CASSSRDEQYF. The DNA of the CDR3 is TGCGCCAGCAGCTCACGCGACGAGCAGTACTTC.